This T cell receptor beta chain was recorded in a study of shared T cell receptors in the human thymus. Method: immunoSEQ multiplex PCR; TCRdb's copy keeps in-frame clones and lacks some. Found here are 600,000 or so clones, more than 75% of them singletons; the top ten hold about 0.0094%. The CDR3 covers 15 residues. Trimming shortened V by 4 bases and J by 0 bases, and 11 bases separated the two germline ends. Germline V gene lookup returns CDR1 SGHNT and CDR2 YYREEE (reference sequence). Separately, the same data were catalogued under a study of human thymus T cells. That paper adds: Seemingly biased V and J gene usage marked thymic and blood repertoires. Related research has reported that thymic repertoires overlap highly among unrelated individuals.

This chain joins TRBV5-4 and TRBJ2-1; maybe TRBD2 (5 bases). The sequenced material came from thymocytes. This TCR was sampled from a boy in the first two years of life with a congenital heart defect. The CDR3 is CASSRSASSYNEQFF. CDR3 nucleotide sequence: TGTGCCAGCAGCCGTAGCGCGAGCTCCTACAATGAGCAGTTCTTC.